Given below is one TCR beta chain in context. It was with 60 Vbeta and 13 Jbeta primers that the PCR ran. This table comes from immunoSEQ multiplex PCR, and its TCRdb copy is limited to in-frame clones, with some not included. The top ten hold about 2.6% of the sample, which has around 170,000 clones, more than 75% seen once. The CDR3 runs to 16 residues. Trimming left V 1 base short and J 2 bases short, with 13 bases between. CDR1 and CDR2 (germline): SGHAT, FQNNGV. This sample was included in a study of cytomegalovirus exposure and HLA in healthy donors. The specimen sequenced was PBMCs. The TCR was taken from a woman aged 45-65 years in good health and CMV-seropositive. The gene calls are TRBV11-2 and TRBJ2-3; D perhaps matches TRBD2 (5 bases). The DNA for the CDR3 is TGTGCCAGCAGCTTAGGTGGGGAGAGGACCACAGATACGCAGTATTTT. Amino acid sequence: CASSLGGERTTDTQYF.